The clone carrying this T cell receptor beta chain was seen ten or more times. Preparation of the TCRbeta library was carried out with unique molecular identifiers. TCRdb re-analysed the PCR reads in MiXCR, keeping a single row per CDR3 protein. Of roughly 110,000 distinct CDR3 sequences listed, around 10% were seen once; the top ten hold approximately 36%. Between the trimmed V and J ends, which lost 1 base and 11 bases, there was a span of 8 bases. The CDR3 consists of 11 residues. CDR1 is MNHNS and CDR2 is SASEGT in the germline V gene. This entry is derived from a study of T-cell reconstitution after alpha-beta-depleted transplantation in children.

This chain links TRBV6-1 with TRBJ1-1, with no clear D. The receptor comes from a boy younger than 10 with acute lymphoblastic leukemia, due to receive a stem cell transplant. The material sequenced was PBMCs, taken before TCRalphabeta/CD19-depleted stem cell transplant. The DNA for the CDR3 is TGTGCCAGCAGTGAAGGAAGAAGCGCTTTCTTT. Amino acid sequence: CASSEGRSAFF.